The 4 T cell receptor beta chains below come from one sample, sequenced in a study of blood T cell repertoires in COVID-19. The data were produced by immunoSEQ multiplex PCR, yet TCRdb's version contains in-frame clones alone and is incomplete. Here the sample spans around 270,000 clones, 84% being singletons. The specimen was peripheral blood. The receptors shown here come from a woman between 35 and 50 years old who had recovered from COVID-19.

This clone was picked up one time. This chain joins TRBV5-1 and TRBJ1-4; 8 positions match TRBD1. The CDR3 has 15 amino acids. Trimming removed 0 bases from V and 8 bases from J; junction bases left unmatched: 6. CDR1 and CDR2 from the germline V gene are SGHRS and YFSETQ. DNA of the CDR3: TGCGCCAGCAGCTTGGGGTCAGGGGGCAAAGAAAAACTGTTTTTT. This encodes CASSLGSGGKEKLFF. Full variable domain (remainder filled in from reference TRBV5-1 and TRBJ1-4): KAGVTQTPRYLIKTRGQQVTLSCSPISGHRSVSWYQQTPGQGLQFLFEYFSETQRNKGNFPGRFSGRQFSNSRSEMNVSTLELGDSALYLCASSLGSGGKEKLFFGSGTQLSVL.

Only a few counts were recorded for this clone. For the CDR3, the DNA is TGTGCCAGCAGCCAAGATCAGACAGCGGGGGGCTACAATGAGCAGTTCTTC. The encoded protein is CASSQDQTAGGYNEQFF. The chain links TRBV3-1 (or the pseudogene TRBV3-2) to TRBJ2-1; 9 bases are a match to TRBD2. The germline gives CDR1 LGHDT, CDR2 YNNKEL (reference sequence). V gave up 0 bases and J gave up 3 bases; unmatched junction bases: 6. The CDR3 extends over 17 amino acids.

Note on this clone: The sample has other DNA sequences that encode this CDR3 too. The chain employs TRBV30 and TRBJ2-3; D might be TRBD2 (6 bases). V lost 0 bases and J lost 3, with 7 bases in between. The CDR3 length is 13 residues. Germline CDR1 and CDR2: GTSNPN and SVGIG (reference sequence). The CDR3 spells CAWSVGGTDTQYF. The CDR3 nucleotides are TGTGCCTGGAGTGTCGGAGGGACAGATACGCAGTATTTT.

This clone came up a few times. The chain carries TRBV9 and TRBJ2-1, with 8 bases that match TRBD1. V dropped 3 bases and J dropped 0; count of bases not matched to a gene: 2. This CDR3 comprises 15 residues. Germline CDR1 SGDLS, CDR2 YYNGEE. The CDR3 nucleotides are TGTGCCAGCAGCGGGACAGGGAGCTCCTACAATGAGCAGTTCTTC. It codes for CASSGTGSSYNEQFF.